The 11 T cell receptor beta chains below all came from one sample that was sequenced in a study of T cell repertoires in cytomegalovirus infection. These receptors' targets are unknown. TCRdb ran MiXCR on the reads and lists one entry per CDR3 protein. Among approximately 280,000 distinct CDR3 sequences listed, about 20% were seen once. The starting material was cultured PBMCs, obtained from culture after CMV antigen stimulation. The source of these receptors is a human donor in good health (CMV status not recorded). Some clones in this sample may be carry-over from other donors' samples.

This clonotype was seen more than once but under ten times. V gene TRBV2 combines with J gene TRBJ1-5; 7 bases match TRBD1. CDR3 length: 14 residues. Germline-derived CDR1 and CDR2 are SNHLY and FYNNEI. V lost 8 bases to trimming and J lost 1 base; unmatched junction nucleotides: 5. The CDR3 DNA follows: TGTGCCAGCGGGAGGGACAGCAGCAATCAGCCCCAGCATTTT. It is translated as CASGRDSSNQPQHF.

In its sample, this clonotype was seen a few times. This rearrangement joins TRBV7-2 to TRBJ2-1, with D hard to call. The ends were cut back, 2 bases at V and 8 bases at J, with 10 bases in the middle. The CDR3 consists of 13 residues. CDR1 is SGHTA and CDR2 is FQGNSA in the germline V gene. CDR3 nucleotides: TGTGCCAGCAGCTTATTCGCCAAGCATGAGCAGTTCTTC. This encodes CASSLFAKHEQFF.

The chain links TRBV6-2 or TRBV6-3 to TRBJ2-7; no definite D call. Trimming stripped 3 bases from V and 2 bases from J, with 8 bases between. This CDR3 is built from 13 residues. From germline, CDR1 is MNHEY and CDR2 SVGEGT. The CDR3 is CASSYQNPYEQYV. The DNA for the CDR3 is TGTGCCAGCAGTTATCAAAATCCCTACGAGCAGTACGTC.

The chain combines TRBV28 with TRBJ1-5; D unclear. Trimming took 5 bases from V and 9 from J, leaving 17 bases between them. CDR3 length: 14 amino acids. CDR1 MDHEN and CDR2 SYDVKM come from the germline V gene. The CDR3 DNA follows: TGTGCCAGCAGTCCGCGGCGGTCCTCTCCGCCCCAGCATTTT. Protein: CASSPRRSSPPQHF.

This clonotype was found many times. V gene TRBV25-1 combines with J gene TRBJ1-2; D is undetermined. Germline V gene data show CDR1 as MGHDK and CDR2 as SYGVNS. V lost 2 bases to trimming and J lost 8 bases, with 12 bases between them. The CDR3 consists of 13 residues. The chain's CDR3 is CASSEHSRRGYTF. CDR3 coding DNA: TGTGCCAGCAGTGAACACAGTAGGAGGGGCTACACCTTC.

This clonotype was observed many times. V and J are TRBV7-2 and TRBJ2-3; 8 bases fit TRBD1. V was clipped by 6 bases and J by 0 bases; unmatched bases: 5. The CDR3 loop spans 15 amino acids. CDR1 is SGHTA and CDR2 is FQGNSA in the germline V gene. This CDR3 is CASRGTGASTDTQYF. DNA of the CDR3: TGTGCCAGCAGAGGGACAGGAGCTAGCACAGATACGCAGTATTTT.

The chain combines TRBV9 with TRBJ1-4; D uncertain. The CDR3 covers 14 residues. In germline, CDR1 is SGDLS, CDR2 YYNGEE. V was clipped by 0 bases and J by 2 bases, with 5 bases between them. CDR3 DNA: TGTGCCAGCAGCGTAGAAGGGACTAATGAAAAACTGTTTTTT. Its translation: CASSVEGTNEKLFF.

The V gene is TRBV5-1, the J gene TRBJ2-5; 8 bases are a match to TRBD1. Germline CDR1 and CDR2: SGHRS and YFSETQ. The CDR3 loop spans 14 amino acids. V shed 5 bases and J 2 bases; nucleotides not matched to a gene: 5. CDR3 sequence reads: CASSMDRVQETQYF. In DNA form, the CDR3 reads TGCGCCAGCAGTATGGACAGGGTACAAGAGACCCAGTACTTC.

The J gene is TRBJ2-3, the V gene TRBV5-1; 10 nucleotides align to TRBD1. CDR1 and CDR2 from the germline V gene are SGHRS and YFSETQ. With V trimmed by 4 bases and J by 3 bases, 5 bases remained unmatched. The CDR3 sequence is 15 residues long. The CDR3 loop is CASSADRGSTDTQYF. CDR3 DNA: TGCGCCAGCAGCGCGGACAGGGGGAGTACAGATACGCAGTATTTT.

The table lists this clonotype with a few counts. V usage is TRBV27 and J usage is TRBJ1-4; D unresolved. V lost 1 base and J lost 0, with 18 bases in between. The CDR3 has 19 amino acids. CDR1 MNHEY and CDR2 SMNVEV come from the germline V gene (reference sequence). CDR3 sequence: CASSLYVRVGGTTNEKLFF. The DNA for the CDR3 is TGTGCCAGCAGTTTATACGTTAGGGTCGGCGGTACAACTAATGAAAAACTGTTTTTT.

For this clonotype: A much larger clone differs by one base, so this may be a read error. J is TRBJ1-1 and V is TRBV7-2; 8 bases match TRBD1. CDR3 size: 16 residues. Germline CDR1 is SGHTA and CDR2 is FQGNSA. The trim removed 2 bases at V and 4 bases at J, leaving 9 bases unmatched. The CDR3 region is CASSLTWTGRFTEAFF. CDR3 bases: TGTGCCAGCAGCTTAACGTGGACAGGGAGATTCACTGAAGCTTTCTTT.